Listed here are 26 T cell receptor beta chains from one sample, sequenced in a study of blood T cells in healthy people across ages. Sample-barcoded 5' priming and a J-beta primer mix drove a second PCR of roughly 6 to 12 cycles. TCRdb re-derived calls from the 5' RACE reads in MiXCR, one entry per CDR3 protein. There are hundreds of thousands of distinct CDR3 sequences in the sample; roughly 21% occur only once, and roughly 3.6% lies in the top ten. Sequencing was carried out using blood. The receptors originated from a man between 65 and 85 years old in good health.

This clonotype was seen at least ten times. The rearrangement joins TRBV21-1 to TRBJ1-4; the table's D call, TRBD1, has no DNA check behind it. TRBV21-1 represents a pseudogene. There are 14 residues in the CDR3. The CDR3 bases are TGTGCCAGCAGCAAAGGGGGCGCGAGAGAAAAACTGTTTTTT. It translates to CASSKGGAREKLFF.

V usage is TRBV12-3 or TRBV12-4 and J usage is TRBJ2-5; D is ambiguous. The J call may be mistaken, given a closer DNA end match to TRBJ2-7. This CDR3 spans 15 amino acids. The CDR3 DNA follows: TGTGCCAGCAGTCCTACCACGGCCCCAACTTACGAGCAGTACTTC. Protein sequence: CASSPTTAPTYEQYF.

The V call is TRBV20-1, the J call TRBJ2-3, with D unclear. The V end was cut by 0 bases, the J end by 2 bases, with 9 bases between. The germline V gene has CDR1 DFQATT and CDR2 SNEGSKA (reference sequence). The CDR3 is 14 residues long. The CDR3 bases are TGCAGTGCTAGAGATTTACTGACCACAGATACGCAGTATTTT. It codes for CSARDLLTTDTQYF.

The table lists this clonotype with a count of one. This chain joins TRBV7-9 and TRBJ2-7; 8 bases are a match to TRBD2. V lost 2 bases and J lost 3; bases outside the gene matches: 6. CDR3 length equals 15 residues. Germline CDR1 SEHNR, CDR2 FQNEAQ (reference sequence). This chain's CDR3 is CASSLMTAGGYEQYF. The CDR3 DNA is TGTGCCAGCAGCTTAATGACGGCGGGAGGCTACGAGCAGTACTTC.

This clonotype appeared a few times. V usage is TRBV7-9 and J usage is TRBJ2-1; D gene ambiguous. Trimming removed 5 bases from V and 9 bases from J, with 11 bases in between. Per the germline V gene, CDR1 is SEHNR and CDR2 is FQNEAQ (reference sequence). The CDR3 covers 12 residues. CDR3 sequence (DNA): TGTGCCAGCAGCCCTAGTGGGGTTGAGCAGTTCTTC. This translates into CASSPSGVEQFF.

This clonotype appeared many times. This rearrangement joins TRBV6-1 to TRBJ2-7; TRBD2 aligns across 8 bases. V was pared by 4 bases and J by 3 bases, with 11 bases of the junction left unmatched. The CDR3 sequence is 16 residues long. From germline, CDR1 is MNHNS and CDR2 SASEGT. The CDR3 loop reads CASSGTRREALYEQYF. The DNA of the CDR3 is TGTGCCAGCAGTGGGACGAGGCGGGAGGCCCTCTACGAGCAGTACTTC.

This clonotype has more than one count but fewer than ten. The chain employs TRBV6-1 and TRBJ2-1; D possibly corresponds to TRBD2 (6 bases). The CDR3 runs to 15 residues. The germline V gene has CDR1 MNHNS and CDR2 SASEGT. The V end lost 5 bases, the J end lost 1 base, and 12 bases lay between the germline ends. CDR3 region: CASSSFGTSYNEQFF. The CDR3 nucleotides read TGTGCCAGCAGTAGTTTTGGGACTTCCTACAATGAGCAGTTCTTC.

The table lists this clonotype with many counts. V gene TRBV7-2 combines with J gene TRBJ2-5, with D unclear. Trimming cost V 4 bases and J 5 bases, with 17 bases left between them. This CDR3 is built from 15 residues. CDR1 and CDR2 (germline): SGHTA, FQGNSA. CDR3 sequence (DNA): TGTGCCAGCAGCTCCATGTGGTCCAGAAGTGAGACCCAGTACTTC. This gives the protein CASSSMWSRSETQYF.

This clonotype was counted only a few times. This sequence joins TRBV27 and TRBJ1-5, with D tentatively TRBD1 (6 bases). CDR3 size: 16 residues. The germline gives CDR1 MNHEY, CDR2 SMNVEV (reference sequence). Between the trimmed V and J ends, which lost 4 bases and 3 bases, there was a span of 16 bases. CDR3 bases: TGTGCCAGCAGTTCTTATCCAGACAGGATCAATCAGCCCCAGCATTTT. Encoded protein: CASSSYPDRINQPQHF.

CDR3 bases: TGTGCCAGCAGCCGGGACAGGGCCTCCTACGAGCAGTACTTC. Its protein is CASSRDRASYEQYF. This chain connects TRBV9 to TRBJ2-7, with 9 bases fitting TRBD1. CDR1 is SGDLS, CDR2 YYNGEE, per germline. The J segment lost 0 bases and the V segment lost 4 bases, leaving 2 bases of the junction unmatched. This CDR3 is 14 amino acids long.

This clonotype came up a few times. A read error may account for a junction end that differs from germline. This chain joins TRBV12-5 and TRBJ2-1; 9 nucleotides agree with TRBD2. CDR1 and CDR2 (germline): LGHNT, FRNRAP. CDR3 length: 17 amino acids. DNA for the CDR3: TGTGCTAGCGGTTTGGCGTCTAGCGGGAATTCCTACAATGAGCAGTTCTTC. As protein: CASGLASSGNSYNEQFF.

The rearrangement uses TRBV5-1 and TRBJ2-1; D tentatively fits TRBD1 or TRBD2 (5 bases each). Trimming stripped 4 bases from V and 1 base from J, with 27 bases between. The germline V gene encodes CDR1 SGHRS and CDR2 YFSETQ. The CDR3 spans 20 residues. The CDR3 spells CASSPVGAAHLPSSYNEQFF. In nucleotides, the CDR3 is TGCGCCAGCAGCCCGGTCGGGGCCGCACATCTCCCCTCTTCCTACAATGAGCAGTTCTTC.

V is TRBV19 and J is TRBJ2-2; unclear D gene. This CDR3 comprises 16 residues. V shed 6 bases and J shed 0 bases, with 14 bases lying between them. The germline CDR1 and CDR2 sequences are LNHDA and SQIVND (reference sequence). The CDR3 coding sequence is TGTGCCAGTAGGACCACATTGGTCTCGAACACCGGGGAGCTGTTTTTT. Amino acids: CASRTTLVSNTGELFF.

The chain joins TRBV10-3 to TRBJ1-1; the match to TRBD1 covers 12 bases. The V segment lost 4 bases and the J segment 7 bases; nucleotides outside the gene matches: 4. This CDR3 is built from 14 residues. Germline CDR1 reads ENHRY; CDR2 reads SYGVKD. The CDR3 sequence is CAISVGQGAGEAFF. DNA for the CDR3: TGTGCCATCAGTGTGGGACAGGGGGCGGGTGAAGCTTTCTTT.

This clonotype was detected many times. The J gene is TRBJ1-2, the V gene TRBV27, with D hard to call. Germline V gene sequence: CDR1 MNHEY, CDR2 SMNVEV (reference sequence). Trimming cost V 0 bases and J 5 bases, with 13 bases left between them. The CDR3 has 15 residues. CDR3 bases: TGTGCCAGCAGTTTATCATTGCAGCCACGGTATGGCTACACCTTC. This sequence encodes CASSLSLQPRYGYTF.

The chain has TRBV5-6 and TRBJ2-5; D might be TRBD1 (5 bases). The germline V gene encodes CDR1 SGHDT and CDR2 YYEEEE. This CDR3 is 14 amino acids long. Trimming stripped 3 bases from V and 1 base from J, with 10 bases between. CDR3 region: CASSSQVSQETQYF. CDR3 sequence (DNA): TGTGCCAGCAGCTCACAGGTCTCCCAAGAGACCCAGTACTTC.

This clonotype appeared a few times. The J gene is TRBJ1-4, the V gene TRBV20-1, with D tentatively TRBD1 (5 bases). The V and J ends lost 6 bases and 8 bases respectively, with 19 bases between them. This CDR3 is 14 amino acids long. The germline gives CDR1 DFQATT, CDR2 SNEGSKA (reference sequence). The CDR3: CSARPTGLLEKLFF. The CDR3 nucleotides are TGCAGTGCGAGACCTACGGGGCTGTTGGAAAAACTGTTTTTT.

The chain couples TRBV2 to TRBJ2-3; the D gene is possibly TRBD2 (5 bases). The V end was cut by 3 bases, the J end by 0 bases, with 10 bases between. CDR1 is SNHLY and CDR2 is FYNNEI in the germline V gene. The CDR3 totals 15 residues. CDR3 in DNA: TGTGCCAGCAGTGAGACACCGGGAAGCACAGATACGCAGTATTTT. Translating it yields CASSETPGSTDTQYF. Looking up the rest from reference TRBV2 and TRBJ2-3 gives the full variable domain: EPEVTQTPSHQVTQMGQEVILRCVPISNHLYFYWYRQILGQKVEFLVSFYNNEISEKSEIFDDQFSVERPDGSNFTLKIRSTKLEDSAMYFCASSETPGSTDTQYFGPGTRLTVL.

J is TRBJ2-7 and V is TRBV5-1, with D perhaps matching TRBD1 (5 bases). CDR1 is SGHRS, CDR2 YFSETQ, per germline. Trimming removed 1 base at V and 5 bases at J, with 16 bases between. The CDR3 is 15 residues long. CDR3 in amino acids: CASSLLQGSLDEQYF. DNA for the CDR3: TGCGCCAGCAGCTTGCTGCAGGGCAGTCTGGACGAGCAGTACTTC.

There are many counts of this clonotype. This sequence joins TRBV29-1 and TRBJ1-2; D ambiguous. CDR3 length: 12 amino acids. The V gene lost 7 bases and the J gene lost 4 bases, with 13 bases spanning the gap. CDR1 is SQVTM, CDR2 ANQGSEA, per germline. CDR3 in amino acids: CSGKTDLYGYTF. CDR3 bases: TGCAGCGGGAAAACAGATCTCTATGGCTACACCTTC. Complete variable domain (other parts from reference TRBV29-1 and TRBJ1-2): SAVISQKPSRDICQRGTSLTIQCQVDSQVTMMFWYRQQPGQSLTLIATANQGSEATYESGFVIDKFPISRPNLTFSTLTVSNMSPEDSSIYLCSGKTDLYGYTFGSGTRLTVV.

This clonotype was seen only a few times. The chain employs TRBV7-2 and TRBJ2-3; 9 bases agree with TRBD2. Germline lookup yields CDR1 SGHTA and CDR2 FQGNSA. This CDR3 has 14 amino acids. Germline trimming cut 7 bases from V and 2 bases from J; bases unmatched to any gene: 4. The CDR3 sequence: CASNRLAATDTQYF. For the CDR3, the DNA is TGTGCCAGCAACCGACTAGCGGCCACAGATACGCAGTATTTT.

This clonotype has only a few counts. The V call is TRBV29-1, the J call TRBJ2-5; the D gene is possibly TRBD1 (5 bases). This CDR3 spans 15 amino acids. Deletions cut 2 bases from V and 2 bases from J, with 15 bases between. Germline V gene data show CDR1 as SQVTM and CDR2 as ANQGSEA. For the CDR3, the DNA is TGCAGCGTTGAAATGGTTGCAGGGTCGCAAGAGACCCAGTACTTC. Its protein product is CSVEMVAGSQETQYF.

This clonotype was detected a few times. The J gene is TRBJ1-2, the V gene TRBV7-2; D not certain. Per germline, CDR1 SGHTA and CDR2 FQGNSA. Between the trimmed V and J ends, which lost 1 base and 8 bases, there was a span of 11 bases. The length of the CDR3 is 13 residues. CDR3 DNA: TGTGCCAGCAGCTTAGAATTAGGAACGGGCTACACCTTC. Its protein is CASSLELGTGYTF.

The CDR3 is CASSPHLQGWDMNTEAFF. The CDR3 coding sequence is TGCGCCAGCAGCCCGCACCTCCAGGGATGGGACATGAACACTGAAGCTTTCTTT. The chain links TRBV5-1 to TRBJ1-1, with TRBD1 as a possible D gene (6 bases). The V and J ends lost 4 bases and 0 bases respectively, with 22 bases between them. Germline V gene lookup returns CDR1 SGHRS and CDR2 YFSETQ. The CDR3 has 18 amino acids.

This clonotype was counted a few times. The chain uses TRBV14 and TRBJ2-5; 8 bases agree with TRBD2. Germline loops: CDR1 SGHDN, CDR2 FVKESK. The V gene end was trimmed by 4 bases and the J gene end by 2 bases; junction bases not matched to a gene: 6. The CDR3 is 15 amino acids. The CDR3 spells CASSLGLGWQETQYF. Written as DNA, the CDR3 is TGTGCCAGCAGCCTGGGACTAGGTTGGCAAGAGACCCAGTACTTC.

Remarks on this clonotype: This may stem from a read error, because a much larger clone lies one nucleotide away. V is TRBV7-3 and J is TRBJ2-3; D possibly uses TRBD1 or TRBD2 (5 bases each). This CDR3 comprises 15 residues. The germline V gene encodes CDR1 SGHTA and CDR2 FQGTGA. CDR3 nucleotides: TGTTCCAGCAGTCCGGGACCGGGGTTCACAGATACGCAGTATTTT. The encoded protein is CSSSPGPGFTDTQYF.